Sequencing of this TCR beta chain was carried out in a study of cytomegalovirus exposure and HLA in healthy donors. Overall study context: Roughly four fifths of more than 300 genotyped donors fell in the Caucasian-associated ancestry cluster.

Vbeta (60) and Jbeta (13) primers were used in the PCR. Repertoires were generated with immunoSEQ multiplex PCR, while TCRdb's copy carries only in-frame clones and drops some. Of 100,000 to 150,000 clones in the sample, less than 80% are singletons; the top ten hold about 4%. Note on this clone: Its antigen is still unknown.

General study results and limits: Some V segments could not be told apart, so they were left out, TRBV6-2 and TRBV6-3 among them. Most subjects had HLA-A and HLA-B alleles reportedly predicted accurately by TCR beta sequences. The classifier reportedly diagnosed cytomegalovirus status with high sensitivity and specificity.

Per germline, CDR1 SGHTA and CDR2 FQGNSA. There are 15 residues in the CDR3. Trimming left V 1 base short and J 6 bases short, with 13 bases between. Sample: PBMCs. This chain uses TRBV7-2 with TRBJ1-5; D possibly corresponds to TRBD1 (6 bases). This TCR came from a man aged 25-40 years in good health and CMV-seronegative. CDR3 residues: CASSLEQGGGQPQHF. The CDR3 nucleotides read TGTGCCAGCAGCTTAGAACAGGGCGGAGGTCAGCCCCAGCATTTT.